Given below is one TCR beta chain in context. What it binds is not known. PCR used 60 Vbeta primers and 13 Jbeta primers. Libraries were prepared by immunoSEQ multiplex PCR; TCRdb keeps only in-frame clonotypes and omits some of them. The sample consists of 150,000 to 170,000 clones, 80% of them appearing once. The entry originates in a study of cytomegalovirus exposure and HLA in healthy donors. Study results and caveats: A later examination showed that TCR association rates differed by HLA locus, with DRB1 most and HLA-C fewest.

Per the germline V gene, CDR1 is MDHEN and CDR2 is SYDVKM. The CDR3 length is 16 residues. V was pared by 2 bases and J by 4 bases, with 7 bases of the junction left unmatched. Those who donated were healthy bone marrow donors. The receptor comes from a man in his thirties or forties in good health and CMV-seropositive. The chain couples TRBV28 to TRBJ1-5, with TRBD1 identical over 8 bases. What was sequenced was PBMCs. The CDR3 loop is CASSLVTGAGNQPQHF. The CDR3 DNA is TGTGCCAGCAGTTTAGTGACAGGGGCTGGAAATCAGCCCCAGCATTTT.